A selection of T cell receptor beta chains follows, all from one sample in a study of identical twins. TCRdb called the 5' RACE reads again in MiXCR, with one record for every CDR3 protein. The sample holds under 300,000 distinct CDR3 sequences, more than 12% seen once. The sample comprised memory (CD45RO+) T cells sorted from blood. The receptors come from a woman aged 18-35 years in good health. Each CDR3 is given with its conserved first and last residue. The D gene is left open where the match is weak. Clone sizes are given selectively: once, few, many, or a class where the clone is expanded.

clone size	D gene	V gene	J gene	CDR3 DNA	CDR3 protein
NA	NA	TRBV4-3	TRBJ2-3	TGCGCCAGCAGCCACCAGTATACGCAGTATTTT	CASSHQYTQYF
few	NA	TRBV7-9	TRBJ1-2	TGTGCCAGCAGCTCACCCGGCCATTACTATGGCTACACCTTC	CASSSPGHYYGYTF
NA	TRBD2	TRBV10-3	TRBJ2-1	TGTGCCATCAGTAGGGGACTAGCGGGAGGTGATGAGCAGTTCTTC	CAISRGLAGGDEQFF
few	NA	TRBV20-1	TRBJ2-3	TGCAGTGCTTCGGGGAAGTCAGATACGCAGTATTTT	CSASGKSDTQYF
few	TRBD2	TRBV6-2/TRBV6-3	TRBJ2-1	TGTGCCAGCAGTCCCGGACTAGCGGGGAAATATTACAATGAGCAGTTCTTC	CASSPGLAGKYYNEQFF
once	NA	TRBV6-2/TRBV6-3	TRBJ2-1	TGTGCCAGTGGTGGGGTCAGCGGTCGGGGAGAGCAGTTCTTC	CASGGVSGRGEQFF
few	TRBD1	TRBV10-3	TRBJ2-5	TGTGCCATCGGGGCGACAGGGGGTCAGGAGACCCAGTACTTC	CAIGATGGQETQYF
few	TRBD2	TRBV6-2/TRBV6-3	TRBJ2-7	TGTGCCAGCAGTAAGCGGGGCTCCTACGAGCAGTACTTC	CASSKRGSYEQYF
NA	NA	TRBV12-3/TRBV12-4	TRBJ2-3	TGTGCCTTAACTAGGGGCACAGCCACAGATACGCAGTATTTT	CALTRGTATDTQYF
few	NA	TRBV29-1	TRBJ2-2	TGCAGCGTTGATGTGGGTTGGACCGGGGAGCTGTTTTTT	CSVDVGWTGELFF
NA	TRBD1	TRBV6-2/TRBV6-3	TRBJ2-1	TGTGCCAGCAGTTACTACTCGTCAGGGACAGGTAAATTCTTC	CASSYYSSGTGKFF
NA	TRBD1	TRBV12-3/TRBV12-4	TRBJ1-2	TGTGCCAGCAGTTTTGGGACAGGGTACCCCGAGGGCTATGGCTACACCTTC	CASSFGTGYPEGYGYTF
once	TRBD2	TRBV11-2	TRBJ2-1	TGTGCCAGCACCCTAGGACTAGCGGGAGTTAAAGAGCAGTTCTTC	CASTLGLAGVKEQFF
NA	NA	TRBV5-4	TRBJ2-2	TGTGCCAGCAGCTTGCGGGACACCTCCGGGGAGCTGTTTTTT	CASSLRDTSGELFF
few	NA	TRBV6-1	TRBJ1-1	TGTGCCAGCAGTCCAGGGACACGGAACACTGAAGCTTTCTTT	CASSPGTRNTEAFF
NA	NA	TRBV6-5	TRBJ2-5	TGTGCCAGCAGTTACGCTGCGGCCCAGTACTTC	CASSYAAAQYF
NA	NA	TRBV4-2	TRBJ2-7	TGTGCCAGCAGCCAAGTAAACTCCTACGAGCAGTACTTC	CASSQVNSYEQYF
NA	NA	TRBV16	TRBJ1-1	TGTGCCAGCAGCCAATACAGAAACACTGAAGCTTTCTTT	CASSQYRNTEAFF
few	NA	TRBV30	TRBJ2-7	TGTGCCTGGAGGGCGCCGGTTTCCTACGAGCAGTACTTC	CAWRAPVSYEQYF
NA	NA	TRBV5-6	TRBJ2-7	TGTGCCAGCAGCTTGGGGACCCAGTACGAGCAGTACTTC	CASSLGTQYEQYF
few	NA	TRBV3-1	TRBJ2-1	TGTGCCAGCAGCCCGCCGCTAGCAATCGGGCAGTTCTTC	CASSPPLAIGQFF
NA	NA	TRBV10-3	TRBJ2-2	TGTGCCATCAGCCCCGGGACTTACACCGGGGAGCTGTTTTTT	CAISPGTYTGELFF
NA	TRBD2	TRBV20-1	TRBJ2-5	TGCAGTGCTAGAGGTACTAGCGGGAGGGCCTTAGAAGAGACCCAGTACTTC	CSARGTSGRALEETQYF
few	TRBD1	TRBV20-1	TRBJ2-5	TGCAGTGCTAGTATCCAGGGGGCTGGTGAGACCCAGTACTTC	CSASIQGAGETQYF
many	TRBD2	TRBV5-1	TRBJ2-2	TGCGCCAGCAGCTTACTAGCGGGGAACACCGGGGAGCTGTTTTTT	CASSLLAGNTGELFF
few	NA	TRBV4-3	TRBJ2-2	TGCGCCAGCAGCCAAGATTATTCGGGCTATGACACCGGGGAGCTGTTTTTT	CASSQDYSGYDTGELFF
few	TRBD2	TRBV6-2/TRBV6-3	TRBJ2-7	TGTGCCAGCAGTCGAATTCCTGCTAGCGGGAGTCGATTCTACGAGCAGTACTTC	CASSRIPASGSRFYEQYF
NA	NA	TRBV12-3/TRBV12-4	TRBJ2-2	TGTGCCAGCAGTCCCACCAGGGGGATAGCGGGAAGGTTCACCGGGGAGCTGTTTTTT	CASSPTRGIAGRFTGELFF
NA	TRBD1	TRBV6-5	TRBJ1-6	TGTGCCAGCAGTTACAGCGGGGACAGGCTCCACTTT	CASSYSGDRLHF
NA	NA	TRBV20-1	TRBJ1-1	TGCAGTGCTGATTCGCAGAACACTGAAGCTTTCTTT	CSADSQNTEAFF
many	NA	TRBV5-1	TRBJ1-4	TGCGCCAGCAGCGCTGGGGGAGGCCTCAGTGAAAAACTGTTTTTT	CASSAGGGLSEKLFF
NA	TRBD2	TRBV4-3	TRBJ2-5	TGCGCCAGCAGCCGCTCGGGACTAGCGGAAGAGACCCAGTACTTC	CASSRSGLAEETQYF
NA	NA	TRBV5-6	TRBJ2-3	TGTGCCAGCAGCTTGGTCAAAGATACGCAGTATTTT	CASSLVKDTQYF
NA	NA	TRBV6-6	TRBJ2-2	TGTGCCAGCAGGACGTACACCGGGGAGCTGTTTTTT	CASRTYTGELFF
few	TRBD1	TRBV20-1	TRBJ1-1	TGCAGTGCTTTGGACAGGACTTACATGAACACTGAAGCTTTCTTT	CSALDRTYMNTEAFF
few	NA	TRBV20-1	TRBJ1-5	TGCAGTGCGGGGACGGATGATCAGCCCCAGCATTTT	CSAGTDDQPQHF
once	NA	TRBV30	TRBJ2-3	TGTGCCGCGGGGCCACGCACAGATACGCAGTATTTT	CAAGPRTDTQYF
many	NA	TRBV7-9	TRBJ2-4	TGTGCCAGCAGCTACGAATCAGGGCTAGCCAAAAACATTCAGTACTTC	CASSYESGLAKNIQYF
once	TRBD1	TRBV7-2	TRBJ2-5	TGTGCCAGCAGCCCCGGACAGGGCGCGAAGGCCCAGTACTTC	CASSPGQGAKAQYF
few	NA	TRBV4-2	TRBJ2-3	TGTGCCAGCGGGGAACCCCTCGGGACTAGCACAGATACGCAGTATTTT	CASGEPLGTSTDTQYF
NA	NA	TRBV11-2	TRBJ2-5	TGTGCCACCACCCCCGGTAGGGGGAGAGAGACCCAGTACTTC	CATTPGRGRETQYF
many	TRBD1	TRBV27	TRBJ2-3	TGTGCCAGCAGTTTATCGACCCCGGACAGGGCTCATACGCAGTATTTT	CASSLSTPDRAHTQYF
NA	TRBD2	TRBV7-2	TRBJ2-5	TGTGCCAGCAGCCTCCGACTAGCGGGAGAAGAGACCCAGTACTTC	CASSLRLAGEETQYF
many	NA	TRBV10-3	TRBJ2-7	TGTGCCATCAGGGCCAACTACGAGCAGTACTTC	CAIRANYEQYF
once	TRBD2	TRBV2	TRBJ2-1	TGTGCCAGCAGTGAAAGAAGACTAGCGGAAACCTACAATGAGCAGTTCTTC	CASSERRLAETYNEQFF
few	NA	TRBV20-1	TRBJ2-2	TGCAGTGCTAGAATCAAAAACACCGGGGAGCTGTTTTTT	CSARIKNTGELFF
NA	NA	TRBV12-3/TRBV12-4	TRBJ1-3	TGTGCCACCAGTGGGGGGACCTCGAGAGGAAACACCATATATTTT	CATSGGTSRGNTIYF